This T cell receptor (beta chain) was recovered during a study of T-cell reconstitution after alpha-beta-depleted transplantation in children. Study-level findings and limits: The authors attributed T-cell counts and diversity one year after transplant mostly to newly produced T cells. Several hundred expanded graft clones reportedly were the source of alpha-beta T cells about two months after transplant.

Germline V gene sequence: CDR1 SQVTM, CDR2 ANQGSEA. The CDR3 runs to 14 residues. Losses at the gene ends were 6 bases for V and 12 bases for J; bases not matched to a gene: 14. The library targeted TCRbeta and was prepared with unique molecular identifiers. In TCRdb, the PCR reads were re-called with MiXCR into one record per CDR3 protein. Of around 420,000 distinct CDR3 sequences detected, 15% to 20% appear once; the ten largest clones hold around 30%. A note on this clonotype: The antigen remains undetermined.

The clonotype was recovered from a boy younger than two who had a stem cell transplant for Wiskott-Aldrich syndrome, so the T cells may come from the graft donor. This rearrangement joins TRBV29-1 to TRBJ2-1; 10 bases agree with TRBD2. This specimen consisted of PBMCs, mostly from graft donor cells, obtained 360 days after TCRalphabeta/CD19-depleted stem cell transplant. CDR3 sequence (DNA): TGCAGCGTGGCTAGCGGGGGTCTATCCCAGGGGCAGTTCTTC. Its translation is CSVASGGLSQGQFF.